The 32 T cell receptor beta chains presented below share a single source sample, sequenced in a study of shared clonotypes between healthy human individuals. Sequenced by immunoSEQ multiplex PCR; TCRdb stores in-frame clones only, minus some. Here the sample spans 110,000 or so clones, more than 65% being singletons. Material for sequencing was memory CD8+ T cells sorted from blood. Subset specified: CD45RO+ cells pooled with CCR7-negative TemRA cells. These receptors originate from a woman aged 25 to 39 in good health.

The CDR3 is CASRGDMIPHGANVLTF. The CDR3 DNA is TGCGCCAGCAGGGGGGACATGATCCCACACGGGGCCAACGTCCTGACTTTC. The chain combines TRBV4-1 with TRBJ2-6, with D perhaps TRBD1 (6 bases). The CDR3 is 17 residues long. V gave up 6 bases and J gave up 4 bases, with 19 bases separating them. Germline loops: CDR1 MGHRA, CDR2 YSYEKL.

The chain combines TRBV7-9 with TRBJ2-5; 9 bases line up with TRBD2. This CDR3 is built from 17 residues. The trim removed 2 bases at V and 1 base at J, leaving 8 bases unmatched. Germline CDR1 reads SEHNR; CDR2 reads FQNEAQ (reference sequence). The CDR3 spells CASSLMAGGPSQETQYF. In nucleotides, the CDR3 is TGTGCCAGCAGCTTAATGGCGGGAGGGCCTTCCCAAGAGACCCAGTACTTC.

V gene TRBV21-1 combines with J gene TRBJ2-1; the table calls TRBD2, which could not be checked here. TRBV21-1 is termed a pseudogene. The CDR3 length is 20 residues. CDR3 nucleotides: TGTGCCAGCAGCCCCCGACCGGGACTAGCGGAATATAGCTCCTACAATGAGCAGTTCTTC. This translates into CASSPRPGLAEYSSYNEQFF.

This clone was found a few times. V and J are TRBV15 and TRBJ2-7; TRBD2 might be the D (6 bases). Deletions cut 1 base from V and 7 bases from J, with 11 bases between. Germline CDR1 and CDR2: LNHNV and YYDKDF (reference sequence). The CDR3 consists of 13 residues. CDR3 in amino acids: CATSRVTGGEQYF. CDR3 in DNA: TGTGCCACCAGCAGAGTTACAGGAGGGGAGCAGTACTTC.

This clone came up a few times. The chain is built from TRBV9 and TRBJ2-5; D call uncertain. Germline V gene data show CDR1 as SGDLS and CDR2 as YYNGEE. This CDR3 has 14 residues. V was trimmed by 0 bases and J by 5 bases, leaving 11 bases between them. This CDR3 is CASSVASASETQYF. The CDR3 DNA sequence: TGTGCCAGCAGCGTAGCTTCGGCGAGCGAGACCCAGTACTTC.

The CDR3 sequence: CAIGRLAGETGELFF. CDR3 coding DNA: TGTGCCATCGGGAGGCTAGCGGGAGAGACCGGGGAGCTGTTTTTT. The gene calls are TRBV6-1 and TRBJ2-2; TRBD2 matches 10 bases. Losses at the gene ends were 10 bases for V and 5 bases for J; bases not matched to a gene: 10. The CDR3 loop spans 15 amino acids. CDR1 and CDR2 from the germline V gene are MNHNS and SASEGT.

The gene calls are TRBV6-4 and TRBJ2-6; 11 nucleotides match TRBD1. From germline, CDR1 is MRHNA and CDR2 SNTAGT. J was trimmed by 0 bases and V by 4 bases; bases with no gene match: 2. CDR3 length: 17 amino acids. The CDR3 DNA is TGTGCCAGCAGTGCCGGGACAGGGGGCTCTGGGGCCAACGTCCTGACTTTC. Its protein is CASSAGTGGSGANVLTF.

The chain joins TRBV5-1 to TRBJ2-1, with 10 bases fitting TRBD2. J was trimmed by 2 bases and V by 1 base; bases with no gene match: 18. Per germline, CDR1 SGHRS and CDR2 YFSETQ. This CDR3 is 21 amino acids long. The CDR3: CASSLKLAGVSSGRPYNEQFF. The CDR3 DNA reads as TGCGCCAGCAGCTTGAAGCTTGCGGGGGTGTCTAGCGGGAGACCCTACAATGAGCAGTTCTTC. Filled out from reference TRBV5-1 and TRBJ2-1, the complete variable domain reads KAGVTQTPRYLIKTRGQQVTLSCSPISGHRSVSWYQQTPGQGLQFLFEYFSETQRNKGNFPGRFSGRQFSNSRSEMNVSTLELGDSALYLCASSLKLAGVSSGRPYNEQFFGPGTRLTVL.

The J gene is TRBJ2-7, the V gene TRBV15; D is perhaps TRBD1 (7 bases). Looked up from germline, CDR1 is LNHNV and CDR2 is YYDKDF (reference sequence). V was shortened by 0 bases and J by 5 bases, with 17 bases between the two germline ends. The CDR3 spans 16 residues. Here the CDR3 reads CATSREAGAGGHEQYF. Here the CDR3 DNA reads TGTGCCACCAGCAGAGAAGCCGGGGCAGGGGGGCACGAGCAGTACTTC.

The J gene is TRBJ1-1, the V gene TRBV4-1; D call uncertain. Germline V lookup: CDR1 MGHRA, CDR2 YSYEKL. Trimming cost V 2 bases and J 6 bases, with 13 bases left between them. This CDR3 has 14 residues. The CDR3 nucleotides read TGCGCCAGCAGCCAAACGCCCCTTAAGGCTGAAGCTTTCTTT. The encoded protein is CASSQTPLKAEAFF.

This clone was seen just once. The chain links TRBV9 to TRBJ2-7, with D tentatively TRBD2 (5 bases). The CDR3 spans 14 residues. Trimming pared 3 bases from V and 1 base from J, leaving 11 bases between. CDR1 and CDR2 (germline): SGDLS, YYNGEE. CDR3 coding DNA: TGTGCCAGCAGCGCGGCGACGGGATCCTACGAGCAGTACTTC. Translated, it gives CASSAATGSYEQYF. The whole variable domain, filled in from reference TRBV9 and TRBJ2-7, reads DSGVTQTPKHLITATGQRVTLRCSPRSGDLSVYWYQQSLDQGLQFLIQYYNGEERAKGNILERFSAQQFPDLHSELNLSSLELGDSALYFCASSAATGSYEQYFGPGTRLTVT.

V is TRBV7-9 and J is TRBJ2-3, with a possible D match to TRBD1 (5 bases). V lost 4 bases and J lost 0, with 11 bases in between. Germline V gene sequence: CDR1 SEHNR, CDR2 FQNEAQ (reference sequence). This CDR3 comprises 15 residues. CDR3 protein: CASSSTVDSTDTQYF. CDR3 bases: TGTGCCAGCAGCTCGACAGTAGATAGCACAGATACGCAGTATTTT. The entire variable domain, with the rest obtained from reference TRBV7-9 and TRBJ2-3, is as follows: DTGVSQNPRHKITKRGQNVTFRCDPISEHNRLYWYRQTLGQGPEFLTYFQNEAQLEKSRLLSDRFSAERPKGSFSTLEIQRTEQGDSAMYLCASSSTVDSTDTQYFGPGTRLTVL.

The chain couples TRBV18 to TRBJ2-7, with D perhaps matching TRBD2 (6 bases). The V gene's germline CDR1 is KGHSH and CDR2 LQKENI. V was clipped by 4 bases and J by 3 bases, with 22 bases between them. This CDR3 is built from 17 residues. CDR3 bases: TGTGCCAGCTCACAAGACTGGGACTCCGCTCGAGGCTACGAGCAGTACTTC. Translated: CASSQDWDSARGYEQYF. Using reference TRBV18 and TRBJ2-7 for the parts outside the CDR3, the full variable domain is NAGVMQNPRHLVRRRGQEARLRCSPMKGHSHVYWYRQLPEEGLKFMVYLQKENIIDESGMPKERFSAEFPKEGPSILRIQQVVRGDSAAYFCASSQDWDSARGYEQYFGPGTRLTVT.

V is TRBV5-1 and J is TRBJ2-7; the D call may be TRBD1 or TRBD2 (5 bases each). The length of the CDR3 is 14 residues. Germline V gene lookup returns CDR1 SGHRS and CDR2 YFSETQ. V was shortened by 3 bases and J by 5 bases, with 15 bases between the two germline ends. This chain's CDR3 is CASSYGTLGHEQYF. The CDR3 coding sequence is TGCGCCAGCAGCTACGGGACCCTAGGCCACGAGCAGTACTTC.

The chain carries TRBV2 and TRBJ2-3; 9 nucleotides agree with TRBD2. J was trimmed by 3 bases and V by 2 bases; bases with no gene match: 3. Germline V gene sequence: CDR1 SNHLY, CDR2 FYNNEI. The CDR3 has 15 amino acids. Here the CDR3 reads CASSEPTSGTDTQYF. In DNA, the CDR3 is TGTGCCAGCAGTGAACCCACTAGCGGGACAGATACGCAGTATTTT.

The J gene is TRBJ2-1, the V gene TRBV5-1; TRBD2 matches at 13 bases. The CDR3 consists of 17 residues. V trimming: 3 bases; J trimming: 0 bases; junction bases outside the gene matches: 3. Germline CDR1 reads SGHRS; CDR2 reads YFSETQ. The CDR3 here is CASSWTSGSPSYNEQFF. CDR3 in DNA: TGCGCCAGCAGCTGGACTAGCGGGAGTCCCTCCTACAATGAGCAGTTCTTC.

This clone was seen many times. The chain has TRBV7-7 and TRBJ2-1, with TRBD1 matching 7 bases. The CDR3 loop spans 14 amino acids. CDR1 is SSHAT and CDR2 is FNYEAQ in the germline V gene (reference sequence). Unmatched junction bases numbered 6, after V lost 5 bases and J lost 5 bases. The CDR3 DNA is TGTGCCAGCAGCGAAAGCGACAGGGACAATGAGCAGTTCTTC. The encoded protein is CASSESDRDNEQFF. Supplemented by reference TRBV7-7 and TRBJ2-1, the full variable domain reads GAGVSQSPRYKVTKRGQDVTLRCDPISSHATLYWYQQALGQGPEFLTYFNYEAQPDKSGLPSDRFSAERPEGSISTLTIQRTEQRDSAMYRCASSESDRDNEQFFGPGTRLTVL.

This clone was counted between two and nine times. The rearrangement joins TRBV11-2 to TRBJ1-1, with D possibly matching TRBD1 (5 bases). Germline assignment: CDR1 SGHAT and CDR2 FQNNGV. The CDR3 consists of 13 residues. V was trimmed by 0 bases and J by 7 bases, leaving 9 bases between them. The CDR3 bases are TGTGCCAGCAGCTTAGATTGGGGGGATGAAGCTTTCTTT. Protein sequence: CASSLDWGDEAFF.

This clone was counted a few times. This sequence joins TRBV4-1 and TRBJ1-5; D remains unclear. CDR1 and CDR2 from the germline V gene are MGHRA and YSYEKL. The CDR3 spans 15 residues. The germline V and J ends were trimmed by 0 bases and 1 base, with 7 bases remaining between them. The CDR3 reads CASSQDRASNQPQHF. The CDR3 bases are TGCGCCAGCAGCCAAGATCGGGCAAGCAATCAGCCCCAGCATTTT.

J is TRBJ2-7 and V is TRBV27; 10 nucleotides match TRBD2. This CDR3 is built from 15 residues. V shed 7 bases, J shed 2 bases, and the junction held 8 bases outside the gene matches. Looked up from germline, CDR1 is MNHEY and CDR2 is SMNVEV (reference sequence). The CDR3 spells CASTSRTSGTYEQYF. The CDR3 DNA reads TGTGCCAGCACTTCCAGGACTAGCGGTACCTACGAGCAGTACTTC.

With respect to this clone: Additional DNA sequences in this sample encode the identical CDR3. This chain links TRBV7-9 with TRBJ1-5, with D unclear. V was shortened by 4 bases and J by 1 base, with 8 bases between the two germline ends. Germline lookup yields CDR1 SEHNR and CDR2 FQNEAQ (reference sequence). The CDR3 runs 14 residues. Here the CDR3 reads CASSSGGSNQPQHF. CDR3 DNA sequence: TGTGCCAGCAGCTCGGGTGGCAGCAATCAGCCCCAGCATTTT. The full variable domain, completed using reference TRBV7-9 and TRBJ1-5, is DTGVSQNPRHKITKRGQNVTFRCDPISEHNRLYWYRQTLGQGPEFLTYFQNEAQLEKSRLLSDRFSAERPKGSFSTLEIQRTEQGDSAMYLCASSSGGSNQPQHFGDGTRLSIL.

The chain is built from TRBV5-1 and TRBJ2-5, with 7 nucleotides matching TRBD2. J gave up 5 bases and V 2 bases, and 12 bases lay outside the gene matches. The length of the CDR3 is 16 residues. Germline-derived CDR1 and CDR2 are SGHRS and YFSETQ. The CDR3, as DNA: TGCGCCAGCAGCTTCTTTGGGGGAGGGGAGGAGGAGACCCAGTACTTC. Residues: CASSFFGGGEEETQYF. Drawing the rest from reference TRBV5-1 and TRBJ2-5, the complete variable domain is KAGVTQTPRYLIKTRGQQVTLSCSPISGHRSVSWYQQTPGQGLQFLFEYFSETQRNKGNFPGRFSGRQFSNSRSEMNVSTLELGDSALYLCASSFFGGGEEETQYFGPGTRLLVL.

The V gene is TRBV7-8, the J gene TRBJ2-5, with D perhaps TRBD1 or TRBD2 (5 bases each). V lost 5 bases and J 7 bases, leaving 11 bases between the germline ends. The CDR3 length is 12 residues. Germline assignment: CDR1 SGHVS and CDR2 FQNEAQ. The DNA for the CDR3 is TGTGCCAGCAGCCCGAGGGACCGGACCCAGTACTTC. Translated: CASSPRDRTQYF.

This clone was detected a few times. This chain uses TRBV5-8 with TRBJ2-7; TRBD2 matches at 9 bases. Germline CDR1 reads SGHTS; CDR2 reads YDEGEE. This CDR3 contains 15 residues. V dropped 1 base and J dropped 3; count of bases not matched to a gene: 5. The CDR3 loop reads CASSLSSGSLYEQYF. In nucleotides, the CDR3 is TGTGCCAGCAGCTTGAGTAGCGGGAGTCTCTACGAGCAGTACTTC.

The sample holds many counts of this clone. The CDR3 bases are TGTGCCTGGGTTCCTAGCGTCTCCTACGAGCAGTACTTC. Translating it yields CAWVPSVSYEQYF. The chain is built from TRBV30 and TRBJ2-7; weak D call: TRBD2 (6 bases). The V end lost 5 bases, the J end lost 0 bases, and 11 bases lay between the germline ends. The CDR3 runs 13 residues. Germline loops: CDR1 GTSNPN, CDR2 SVGIG (reference sequence).

The J gene is TRBJ2-7, the V gene TRBV28, with D tentatively TRBD1 (6 bases). The CDR3 covers 15 residues. Germline V lookup: CDR1 MDHEN, CDR2 SYDVKM. Trimming took off 5 bases at V and 3 bases at J, with 17 bases between the two ends. The CDR3 DNA follows: TGTGCCAGCAGTGTCATAGGGACAACAGGCTACGAGCAGTACTTC. This codes for CASSVIGTTGYEQYF.

The J gene is TRBJ2-1, the V gene TRBV11-3; D is unclear. Deletions cut 1 base from V and 9 bases from J, with 10 bases between. Per germline, CDR1 SGHNT and CDR2 YENEEA. This CDR3 spans 13 amino acids. CDR3 sequence: CASSLGSLGEQFF. For the CDR3, the DNA is TGTGCCAGCAGCTTAGGATCATTGGGTGAGCAGTTCTTC.

Remarks on this clone: The sample carries other DNA sequences with the same CDR3. V and J are TRBV5-1 and TRBJ2-7; D remains unclear. Looked up from germline, CDR1 is SGHRS and CDR2 is YFSETQ. This CDR3 has 12 amino acids. The V and J ends lost 4 bases and 1 base respectively, with 6 bases between them. CDR3 amino acids: CASSPPSYEQYF. The DNA for the CDR3 is TGCGCCAGCAGCCCACCATCCTACGAGCAGTACTTC.

In this sample, this clone turned up a few times. V usage is TRBV2 and J usage is TRBJ2-6, with D tentatively TRBD1 (5 bases). Germline loops: CDR1 SNHLY, CDR2 FYNNEI. V was cut by 5 bases and J by 0 bases, with 11 bases left in between. CDR3 length: 16 amino acids. CDR3 residues: CASSLRQLSGANVLTF. CDR3 nucleotides: TGTGCCAGCAGTTTACGACAGCTCTCTGGGGCCAACGTCCTGACTTTC.

This clone was observed a single time. The chain links TRBV27 to TRBJ2-1; no clear D. The CDR3 extends over 14 amino acids. V was cut by 2 bases and J by 7 bases, with 12 bases left in between. Per the germline V gene, CDR1 is MNHEY and CDR2 is SMNVEV (reference sequence). This CDR3 is CASSLTPTGNEQFF. In nucleotides, the CDR3 is TGTGCCAGCAGTTTAACACCAACCGGGAATGAGCAGTTCTTC.

This chain joins TRBV28 and TRBJ1-1; TRBD1 is a possible D gene (6 bases). V was trimmed by 6 bases and J by 6 bases, leaving 11 bases between them. The CDR3 length is 12 residues. CDR1 is MDHEN, CDR2 SYDVKM, per germline. The chain's CDR3 is CASSPTGSEAFF. DNA of the CDR3: TGTGCCAGCAGCCCTACAGGGTCTGAAGCTTTCTTT.

This clone has just one count. The V and J genes are TRBV4-1 and TRBJ2-7, with D maybe TRBD2 (5 bases). This CDR3 is 18 amino acids long. Per the germline V gene, CDR1 is MGHRA and CDR2 is YSYEKL. With 1 base removed from V and 0 bases from J, the gap between germline ends came to 19 bases. CDR3 in amino acids: CASSQVGFIARSSYEQYF. DNA of the CDR3: TGCGCCAGCAGCCAAGTCGGGTTTATAGCGAGGTCCTCCTACGAGCAGTACTTC.